Listed below are T cell receptor beta chains from one sample, sequenced in a study of T-cell memory formation after mild COVID-19. TCRdb used MiXCR to reprocess the 5' RACE reads, holding one entry per CDR3 protein. This repertoire shows around 80,000 distinct CDR3 sequences, around 13% found once; its top ten account for around 41%. The sequenced sample consisted of PBMCs or a T cell subset sorted from them (not recorded which). These receptors were obtained from a man in his late teens or twenties who had mild COVID-19 (a few samples of this study predate the infection). Cell type and time point are not known. The CDR3 runs from the conserved cysteine through the conserved F or W. Fields, in order: V gene, J gene, clone size, D gene, CDR3 DNA, CDR3 protein. D genes are given only for firm matches. Only part of the rows carry a size: once, few, many, or a class if the clone is expanded.

TRBV6-4	TRBJ2-3	many	TRBD2	TGTGCCAGCAGTGACTCGGCTAGCGGGAGCACAGATACGCAGTATTTT	CASSDSASGSTDTQYF
TRBV5-1	TRBJ2-5	NA	NA	TGCGCCAGCAGCTTGCCGCCCGTCCCTACCGCAGAGACCCAGTACTTC	CASSLPPVPTAETQYF
TRBV6-5	TRBJ1-2	few	NA	TGTGCCAGCAGTGGGGCCGGTGGCTACACCTTC	CASSGAGGYTF
TRBV12-3/TRBV12-4	TRBJ1-5	NA	NA	TGTGCCAGCAGCCCGGGGGGCCATCAGCCCCAGCATTTT	CASSPGGHQPQHF
TRBV24-1	TRBJ2-1	few	TRBD2	TGTGCCACCAGTGATCCCGGACTAGCGGGGGCCCTAGTCTTC	CATSDPGLAGALVF
TRBV12-3/TRBV12-4	TRBJ1-2	NA	NA	TGTGCCAGCTCCCCCGAGTTCTATGGCTACACCTTC	CASSPEFYGYTF
TRBV29-1	TRBJ2-1	few	NA	TGCAGCGTTGAGGGTCCCGCCTACAATGAGCAGTTCTTC	CSVEGPAYNEQFF
TRBV7-9	TRBJ2-5	NA	NA	TGTGCCAGCAGCGCCGGACCTCAAGAGACCCAGTACTTC	CASSAGPQETQYF
TRBV7-3	TRBJ2-3	few	NA	TGTGCCAGCAGCTTATTAGGGGGGACAGATACGCAGTATTTT	CASSLLGGTDTQYF
TRBV7-3	TRBJ2-2	NA	NA	TGTGCCAGCAGCGTCCGCCCCGGGGAGCTGTTTTTT	CASSVRPGELFF
TRBV10-3	TRBJ2-2	few	NA	TGTGCCGTCCTTCCCGGGACATTGACGAACACCGGGGAGCTGTTTTTT	CAVLPGTLTNTGELFF
TRBV6-5	TRBJ2-1	few	NA	TGTGCCAGCAGTTCCAGGGGCGATGAGCAGTTCTTC	CASSSRGDEQFF
TRBV11-2	TRBJ2-7	many	NA	TGTGCCAGCGGGCAGGGCGTAGAGGAGCAGTACTTC	CASGQGVEEQYF
TRBV6-2/TRBV6-3	TRBJ2-7	NA	NA	TGTGCCAGCAGCCCAATGAGGGTTGGCGAGCAGTACTTC	CASSPMRVGEQYF
TRBV5-1	TRBJ2-1	NA	TRBD1	TGCGCCAGCAGTTTGGTCGGCCCGAGCGGGGACAGGGGTTCCTACAATGAGCAGTTCTTC	CASSLVGPSGDRGSYNEQFF
TRBV6-5	TRBJ2-5	few	NA	TGTGCCAGCAGTTACTCGCGCTTTGGTGGGGCGGAGACCCAGTACTTC	CASSYSRFGGAETQYF
TRBV5-1	TRBJ2-5	NA	NA	TGCGCCAGCGCCCAGTGGGTCCCCTTGTACCAAGAGACCCAGTACTTC	CASAQWVPLYQETQYF
TRBV7-2	TRBJ1-5	NA	NA	TGTGCCAGCAGCTTAGTTCTCGCGGTTAATCAGCCCCAGCATTTT	CASSLVLAVNQPQHF
TRBV11-1	TRBJ2-1	many	TRBD2	TGTGCCAGCAGCGCCCCCGGGACTACCTACAATGAGCAGTTCTTC	CASSAPGTTYNEQFF
TRBV6-2/TRBV6-3	TRBJ2-7	NA	NA	TGTGCCAGCACTCCGAGACAGGAGGCCTACGAGCAGTACTTC	CASTPRQEAYEQYF
TRBV7-2	TRBJ2-7	NA	NA	TGTGCCAGCAGTCGTGGAGCCCACTACGAGCAGTACTTC	CASSRGAHYEQYF
TRBV7-9	TRBJ2-3	NA	NA	TGTGCCAGCAGCCCCGTTGGGACGGGGTCTAGCACAGATACGCAGTATTTT	CASSPVGTGSSTDTQYF
TRBV7-9	TRBJ2-1	NA	NA	TGTGCCAGCAGCCCGCGCGGGGGGGACAGGGATCGCAATGAGCAGTTCTTC	CASSPRGGDRDRNEQFF
TRBV4-1	TRBJ2-3	few	NA	TGCGCCAGCAGCCAAGTAGTCGGCACACCCACCGATACGCAGTATTTT	CASSQVVGTPTDTQYF
TRBV6-5	TRBJ1-6	NA	TRBD1	TGTGCCAGCAGTTACTCGATCCAGGGGGGCTCCTATAATTCACCCCTCCACTTT	CASSYSIQGGSYNSPLHF